Following are 26 T cell receptor beta chains from one sample sequenced in a study of blood T cell repertoires in COVID-19. Here immunoSEQ multiplex PCR was the method, and the copy in TCRdb shows in-frame clones only, minus some. The table shows over 110,000 clones, with around 88% occurring only once. The sample consisted of peripheral blood. These receptors were collected from a human donor in a cohort sampled during active COVID-19.

The V and J genes are TRBV25-1 and TRBJ2-3; a weak D match, TRBD1 (6 bases). V lost 3 bases, J lost 3 bases, and 16 bases lay in between. Looked up from germline, CDR1 is MGHDK and CDR2 is SYGVNS. This CDR3 spans 16 amino acids. In DNA, the CDR3 is TGTGCCAGCAGTGAGTCGAAGACAGGCGGAACAGATACGCAGTATTTT. As protein: CASSESKTGGTDTQYF.

V usage is TRBV13 and J usage is TRBJ1-4; D gene ambiguous. V lost 4 bases to trimming and J lost 8 bases, with 8 bases between them. CDR3 length equals 12 residues. Germline V gives CDR1 PRHDT, CDR2 FYEKMQ (reference sequence). The CDR3 DNA is TGTGCCAGCAGCTGGAGGGTGGAAAAACTGTTTTTT. Residues: CASSWRVEKLFF. The full variable domain, rest sourced from reference TRBV13 and TRBJ1-4, is AAGVIQSPRHLIKEKRETATLKCYPIPRHDTVYWYQQGPGQDPQFLISFYEKMQSDKGSIPDRFSAQQFSDYHSELNMSSLELGDSALYFCASSWRVEKLFFGSGTQLSVL.

The chain employs TRBV9 and TRBJ2-2, with 10 bases aligning to TRBD1. CDR1 SGDLS and CDR2 YYNGEE come from the germline V gene. CDR3 length: 15 amino acids. With 3 bases clipped from V and 6 bases from J, the junction kept 5 bases outside the gene matches. Here the CDR3 reads CASSAGTGEAGELFF. As DNA, the CDR3 is TGTGCCAGCAGCGCCGGGACAGGGGAGGCCGGGGAGCTGTTTTTT.

The rearrangement uses TRBV5-5 and TRBJ1-5; 9 nucleotides align to TRBD1. The germline CDR1 and CDR2 sequences are SGHKS and YYEKEE (reference sequence). V lost 3 bases, J lost 0 bases, and 4 bases stayed unmatched. This CDR3 is 16 amino acids long. CDR3 residues: CASSSTGGYSNQPQHF. The CDR3 nucleotides read TGTGCCAGCAGCTCTACAGGGGGCTATAGCAATCAGCCCCAGCATTTT.

V gene TRBV18 combines with J gene TRBJ2-5, with TRBD2 as a possible D gene (6 bases). Trimming took 4 bases from V and 3 from J, leaving 12 bases between them. The CDR3 has 14 residues. Germline loops: CDR1 KGHSH, CDR2 LQKENI. Here the CDR3 reads CASSRLGGEETQYF. The CDR3, as DNA: TGTGCCAGCTCACGCCTCGGCGGGGAAGAGACCCAGTACTTC.

The V and J genes are TRBV6-6 and TRBJ2-3, with 16 positions matching TRBD2. Trimming took 5 bases from V and 3 from J; bases not matched to a gene: 5. Germline values: CDR1 MNHNY, CDR2 SVGAGI (reference sequence). The CDR3 has 17 amino acids. This CDR3 reads CASSPGTSGGATDTQYF. In DNA, the CDR3 is TGTGCCAGCAGTCCTGGGACTAGCGGGGGGGCTACAGATACGCAGTATTTT.

The chain uses TRBV15 and TRBJ2-1; 10 positions match TRBD2. The V segment lost 7 bases and the J segment 4 bases; nucleotides outside the gene matches: 13. Germline V gives CDR1 LNHNV, CDR2 YYDKDF (reference sequence). This CDR3 is built from 17 residues. In nucleotides, the CDR3 is TGTGCCACCACCGATCCGAAACTAGCGGGGCTTTACAATGAGCAGTTCTTC. It codes for CATTDPKLAGLYNEQFF. The entire variable domain, with the rest obtained from reference TRBV15 and TRBJ2-1, is as follows: DAMVIQNPRYQVTQFGKPVTLSCSQTLNHNVMYWYQQKSSQAPKLLFHYYDKDFNNEADTPDNFQSRRPNTSFCFLDIRSPGLGDTAMYLCATTDPKLAGLYNEQFFGPGTRLTVL.

The chain carries TRBV5-4 and TRBJ2-5, with D perhaps matching TRBD2 (6 bases). V lost 4 bases and J lost 5, with 15 bases in between. CDR1 is SGHNT and CDR2 is YYREEE in the germline V gene (reference sequence). The CDR3 runs to 14 residues. The CDR3 region is CASSPSTGEETQYF. The CDR3 DNA follows: TGTGCCAGCAGCCCATCAACGGGGGAGGAGACCCAGTACTTC.

The chain links TRBV30 to TRBJ2-1, with 7 bases lining up with TRBD2. This CDR3 has 13 amino acids. V was clipped by 0 bases and J by 11 bases; unmatched bases: 7. Germline V lookup: CDR1 GTSNPN, CDR2 SVGIG (reference sequence). CDR3 nucleotides: TGTGCCTGGAGTGTACAAACTAGCGATAAGCAGTTCTTC. Encoded protein: CAWSVQTSDKQFF.

The rearrangement uses TRBV7-9 and TRBJ2-1; 12 nucleotides agree with TRBD2. J was trimmed by 6 bases and V by 5 bases; bases with no gene match: 14. The CDR3 totals 18 residues. Germline values: CDR1 SEHNR, CDR2 FQNEAQ (reference sequence). The CDR3 region has the DNA TGTGCCAGCAGCCAGGCTCCTAGCGGGGGGGCGCTCCGCAATGAGCAGTTCTTC. Its protein is CASSQAPSGGALRNEQFF. Combining the CDR3 with reference TRBV7-9 and TRBJ2-1 gives the whole variable domain DTGVSQNPRHKITKRGQNVTFRCDPISEHNRLYWYRQTLGQGPEFLTYFQNEAQLEKSRLLSDRFSAERPKGSFSTLEIQRTEQGDSAMYLCASSQAPSGGALRNEQFFGPGTRLTVL.

The chain uses TRBV7-8 and TRBJ2-5; tentative D call: TRBD1 (5 bases). This CDR3 has 14 residues. Germline V gives CDR1 SGHVS, CDR2 FQNEAQ. Trimming removed 1 base at V and 5 bases at J, with 11 bases between. For the CDR3, the DNA is TGTGCCAGCAGCTTAGGTTCGGCAGGGGAGACCCAGTACTTC. Its protein product is CASSLGSAGETQYF. Full variable domain (rest looked up from reference TRBV7-8 and TRBJ2-5): GAGVSQSPRYKVAKRGQDVALRCDPISGHVSLFWYQQALGQGPEFLTYFQNEAQLDKSGLPSDRFFAERPEGSVSTLKIQRTQQEDSAVYLCASSLGSAGETQYFGPGTRLLVL.

The CDR3 nucleotides read TGTGCCAGCTCACCTTCTGGGAGCCCTGAAGCTTTCTTT. This encodes CASSPSGSPEAFF. This chain joins TRBV18 and TRBJ1-1; the D is unclear. The CDR3 is 13 amino acids. Germline loops: CDR1 KGHSH, CDR2 LQKENI. V was trimmed by 3 bases and J by 6 bases, leaving 11 bases between them.

The rearrangement uses TRBV19 and TRBJ1-6; 9 nucleotides agree with TRBD1. The CDR3 runs to 14 residues. Trimming cost V 3 bases and J 7 bases; bases outside gene matches: 1. Germline lookup yields CDR1 LNHDA and CDR2 SQIVND (reference sequence). CDR3 loop: CASSMGQGNSPLHF. The CDR3 DNA sequence: TGTGCCAGTAGTATGGGACAGGGAAATTCACCCCTCCACTTT.

The rearrangement uses TRBV18 and TRBJ1-6, with 8 bases that match TRBD1. This CDR3 is 14 amino acids long. V gave up 5 bases and J gave up 11 bases; unmatched junction bases: 8. The germline CDR1 and CDR2 sequences are KGHSH and LQKENI. CDR3 DNA: TGTGCCAGCTCATCCGAGCCAGGGGGCCCACCCCTCCACTTT. It yields the protein CASSSEPGGPPLHF.

The chain uses TRBV3-1 (or the pseudogene TRBV3-2) and TRBJ2-5, with TRBD2 identical over 11 bases. V was clipped by 1 base and J by 3 bases; unmatched bases: 7. This CDR3 contains 17 residues. The germline V gene has CDR1 LGHDT and CDR2 YNNKEL (reference sequence). In nucleotides, the CDR3 is TGTGCCAGCAGCCAAGGTGCTCTAGCGGGGGGCGAAGAGACCCAGTACTTC. Encoded protein: CASSQGALAGGEETQYF.

This clone was observed a single time. The CDR3 is CASSRLLRGQETQYF. CDR3 DNA: TGTGCCAGCAGCCGCCTGCTTCGGGGGCAAGAGACCCAGTACTTC. The V and J genes are TRBV11-2 and TRBJ2-5, with TRBD2 as a possible D gene (6 bases). Looked up from germline, CDR1 is SGHAT and CDR2 is FQNNGV. The V gene lost 5 bases and the J gene lost 2 bases, with 15 bases spanning the gap. The CDR3 loop spans 15 amino acids.

The chain is built from TRBV18 and TRBJ2-3; D is uncertain. The V end lost 3 bases, the J end lost 5 bases, and 3 bases lay between the germline ends. CDR1 is KGHSH, CDR2 LQKENI, per germline. The CDR3 runs to 11 residues. The CDR3 loop is CASSPKDTQYF. Written as DNA, the CDR3 is TGTGCCAGCTCACCCAAAGATACGCAGTATTTT.

The chain employs TRBV5-6 and TRBJ2-4; a possible D gene is TRBD2 (6 bases). Germline-derived CDR1 and CDR2 are SGHDT and YYEEEE. The CDR3 has 18 residues. Trimming took 3 bases from V and 1 from J, leaving 20 bases between them. The CDR3: CASSSKPREARAKNIQYF. As DNA, the CDR3 is TGTGCCAGCAGCTCAAAGCCCAGGGAGGCGAGGGCCAAAAACATTCAGTACTTC.

The chain combines TRBV19 with TRBJ2-6; D is undetermined. Germline V gene lookup returns CDR1 LNHDA and CDR2 SQIVND (reference sequence). Trimming pared 2 bases from V and 2 bases from J, leaving 10 bases between. CDR3 length: 16 residues. Here the CDR3 reads CASSIQALAGANVLTF. CDR3 DNA sequence: TGTGCCAGTAGTATACAGGCCTTGGCTGGGGCCAACGTCCTGACTTTC.

The chain combines TRBV10-3 with TRBJ2-1; D perhaps matches TRBD2 (6 bases). CDR1 is ENHRY, CDR2 SYGVKD, per germline. This CDR3 has 14 amino acids. V was cut by 4 bases and J by 2 bases, with 9 bases left in between. DNA for the CDR3: TGTGCCATCAGTGGTGGAGGGACCTACAATGAGCAGTTCTTC. Its protein product is CAISGGGTYNEQFF.

The chain couples TRBV15 to TRBJ2-1, with 10 bases matching TRBD1. CDR3 length: 15 amino acids. Per germline, CDR1 LNHNV and CDR2 YYDKDF (reference sequence). V was clipped by 4 bases and J by 3 bases; unmatched bases: 3. The CDR3 nucleotides read TGTGCCACCAGCACAGGACAGGGGGTCTACAATGAGCAGTTCTTC. Protein sequence: CATSTGQGVYNEQFF. Based on the CDR3 plus reference TRBV15 and TRBJ2-1, the full variable domain is DAMVIQNPRYQVTQFGKPVTLSCSQTLNHNVMYWYQQKSSQAPKLLFHYYDKDFNNEADTPDNFQSRRPNTSFCFLDIRSPGLGDTAMYLCATSTGQGVYNEQFFGPGTRLTVL.

This clone has only one observation. The chain couples TRBV11-2 to TRBJ2-7, with TRBD1 matching over 7 bases. The V gene end was trimmed by 1 base and the J gene end by 3 bases; junction bases not matched to a gene: 3. The CDR3 length is 14 residues. In germline, CDR1 is SGHAT, CDR2 FQNNGV. The chain's CDR3 is CASSLGRQGYEQYF. DNA of the CDR3: TGTGCCAGCAGCTTAGGACGACAGGGCTACGAGCAGTACTTC.

The V and J genes are TRBV6-6 and TRBJ2-1; a weak D match, TRBD1 (6 bases). This CDR3 comprises 11 residues. Germline CDR1 MNHNY, CDR2 SVGAGI (reference sequence). V was shortened by 6 bases and J by 14 bases, with 14 bases between the two germline ends. The CDR3 DNA sequence: TGTGCCAGCAGCGGCGACAGGTTGAAGTTCTTC. It yields the protein CASSGDRLKFF.

The chain recombines TRBV5-8 with TRBJ2-5, with a tentative D call TRBD2 (6 bases). The ends were cut back, 0 bases at V and 5 bases at J, with 14 bases in the middle. CDR3 length: 15 residues. Germline lookup yields CDR1 SGHTS and CDR2 YDEGEE. CDR3 in amino acids: CASSLERDGGETQYF. The CDR3 bases are TGTGCCAGCAGCTTGGAGAGGGACGGAGGGGAGACCCAGTACTTC.

The chain employs TRBV7-9 and TRBJ1-6; TRBD1 might be the D (5 bases). V was cut by 5 bases and J by 16 bases, with 15 bases left in between. From germline, CDR1 is SEHNR and CDR2 FQNEAQ (reference sequence). This CDR3 has 12 residues. The DNA for the CDR3 is TGTGCCAGCAGCCCGGGGGGGGTTTGGCTCCACTTT. It codes for CASSPGGVWLHF.

This sequence joins TRBV11-2 and TRBJ1-1; TRBD1 might be the D (5 bases). V was pared by 1 base and J by 6 bases, with 12 bases between. CDR3 size: 14 residues. From germline, CDR1 is SGHAT and CDR2 FQNNGV. CDR3 sequence: CASSLVQGLSEAFF. In DNA form, the CDR3 reads TGTGCCAGCAGCTTAGTGCAGGGACTCTCTGAAGCTTTCTTT.